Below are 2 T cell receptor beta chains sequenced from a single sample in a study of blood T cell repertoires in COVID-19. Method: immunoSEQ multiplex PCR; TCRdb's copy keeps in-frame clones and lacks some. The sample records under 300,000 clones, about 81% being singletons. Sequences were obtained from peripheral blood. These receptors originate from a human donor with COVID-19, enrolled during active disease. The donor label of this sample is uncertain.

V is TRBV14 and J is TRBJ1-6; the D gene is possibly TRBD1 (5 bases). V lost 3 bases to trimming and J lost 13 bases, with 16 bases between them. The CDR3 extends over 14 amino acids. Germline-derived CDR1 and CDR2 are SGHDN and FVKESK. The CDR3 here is CASSHRAGSQPLHF. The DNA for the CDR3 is TGTGCCAGCAGCCATCGTGCAGGGTCTCAGCCCCTCCACTTT.

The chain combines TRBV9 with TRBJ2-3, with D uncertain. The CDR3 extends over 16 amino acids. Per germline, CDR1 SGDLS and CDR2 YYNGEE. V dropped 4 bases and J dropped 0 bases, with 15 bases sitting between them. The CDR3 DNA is TGTGCCAGCAGCCCCCCGACGGCACAGAGCACAGATACGCAGTATTTT. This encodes CASSPPTAQSTDTQYF.